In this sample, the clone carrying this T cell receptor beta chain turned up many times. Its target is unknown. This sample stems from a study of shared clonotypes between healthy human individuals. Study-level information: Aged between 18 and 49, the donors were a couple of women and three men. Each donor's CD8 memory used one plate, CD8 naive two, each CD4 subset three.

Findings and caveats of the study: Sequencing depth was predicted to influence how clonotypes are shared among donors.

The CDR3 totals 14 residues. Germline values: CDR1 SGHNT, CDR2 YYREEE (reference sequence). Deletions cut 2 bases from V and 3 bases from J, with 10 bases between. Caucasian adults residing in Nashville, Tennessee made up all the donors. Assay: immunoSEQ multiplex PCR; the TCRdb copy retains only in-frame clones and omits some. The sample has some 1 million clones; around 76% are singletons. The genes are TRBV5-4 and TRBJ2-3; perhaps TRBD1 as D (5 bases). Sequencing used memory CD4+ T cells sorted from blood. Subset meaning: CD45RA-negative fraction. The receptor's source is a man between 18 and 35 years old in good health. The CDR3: CASSFDSLTDTQYF. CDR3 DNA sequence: TGTGCCAGCAGCTTCGACAGTTTGACAGATACGCAGTATTTT.